These T cell receptor beta chains were read from a single sample in a study of T cells in Graves' hyperthyroidism and ophthalmopathy. TCRdb recomputed calls from the multiplex PCR reads with MiXCR, one row per CDR3 protein. This table holds about 600,000 distinct CDR3 sequences, 14% found once. The specimen was blood. The receptors shown here come from a woman younger than 30 with Graves' ophthalmopathy. Each CDR3 is given with its conserved first and last residue.

>TRBV3-1|TRBJ2-3
CASSRFGTSGLWQYF
>TRBV3-1|TRBJ2-2
CASKGPPSSGELFF
>TRBV6-1|TRBJ2-5
CATGLAGAQETQYF
>TRBV7-9|TRBJ2-3
CASTVSAADTQYF
>TRBV19|TRBJ2-7
CASSLYGGTKGDEQYF
>TRBV6-6|TRBJ1-1
CASSYSVGNTEAFF
>TRBV24-1|TRBJ1-5
CATSDISEGNQPQHF
>TRBV29-1|TRBJ2-1
CSVEEGSSNDNEQFF
>TRBV28|TRBJ2-1
CASSPSDQYNEQFF
>TRBV7-7|TRBJ2-3
CASSLGSLGDTDTQYF
>TRBV5-1|TRBJ1-2
CASSQDSSSGGYTF
>TRBV14|TRBJ2-2
CASSQGLGIGGELFF
>TRBV6-1|TRBJ1-5
CATMVGPNQPQHF